This T cell receptor beta chain was sequenced for a study of long-term antiretroviral therapy in people with HIV. This clone was detected once. The CDR3 contains 17 residues. Germline V lookup: CDR1 SGHVS, CDR2 FNYEAQ. Trimming cost V 5 bases and J 4 bases; bases outside gene matches: 8. Runs used v3.0 of the immunoSEQ assay and were done at survey level. Sequencing was performed with immunoSEQ multiplex PCR; in TCRdb, only in-frame clones are kept and a portion is missing. Among tens of thousands of clones listed, about 85% were seen once. This TCR was recovered from a man between 35 and 55 years old with HIV. The chain couples TRBV7-6 to TRBJ1-4; 12 bases fit TRBD1. The sample consisted of unsorted PBMCs, taken 4.7 to 5 years after starting antiretroviral therapy. Here the CDR3 DNA reads TGTGCCAGCAGCGAGCGGGACAGGGGGCTTATTAATGAAAAACTGTTTTTT. Encoded protein: CASSERDRGLINEKLFF.